This entry describes one TCR beta chain. Antigen unknown. These data belong to a study of cytomegalovirus exposure and HLA in healthy donors. Study outcomes and limitations: With further analysis later on, most CMV-associated TCR beta chains appeared HLA-restricted. Most TCR beta V segments were productive about 87% or about 30% of the time in an earlier analysis.

Primers: 60 Vbeta forward and 13 Jbeta reverse. Sequencing was performed with immunoSEQ multiplex PCR; in TCRdb, only in-frame clones are kept and a portion is missing. The table has roughly 140,000 clones, nearly 80% seen once. The sample consisted of PBMCs. The TCR was taken from a male donor in good health and CMV-seronegative.

This CDR3 is CASSLAVGQLTEAFF. The DNA of the CDR3 is TGTGCCAGCAGCTTAGCAGTTGGACAGCTAACTGAAGCTTTCTTT. The V call is TRBV7-9, the J call TRBJ1-1, with D perhaps matching TRBD1 (6 bases). There are 15 residues in the CDR3. The germline gives CDR1 SEHNR, CDR2 FQNEAQ (reference sequence). V lost 0 bases, J lost 5 bases, and 13 bases lay in between.